This T cell receptor beta chain was found in a study of shared clonotypes between healthy human individuals. Study at large: CD4 naive and memory got three plates each, CD8 naive two, CD8 memory one. Study findings and constraints: Several donors held about 5% of naive CD4 clonotypes in common.

Points on this clone: Its antigen is not identified.

Naive CD8 cells lacked CD45RO and underwent positive selection for CCR7, leaving out terminally differentiated effector memory CD45RA+ cells. At a deep level, the assay was run. Libraries were prepared by immunoSEQ multiplex PCR; TCRdb keeps only in-frame clonotypes and omits some of them. The table lists approximately 810,000 clones, over 90% of them singletons. V was trimmed by 5 bases and J by 3 bases, leaving 17 bases between them. Germline V gives CDR1 MNHEY, CDR2 SMNVEV (reference sequence). The CDR3 sequence is 15 residues long. The receptor comes from a man aged 25 to 40 in good health. The sample taken for sequencing was naive CD8+ T cells sorted from blood. This rearrangement joins TRBV27 to TRBJ2-7, with TRBD2 as a possible D gene (6 bases). The CDR3 here is CASSPGPAGNYEQYF. The CDR3 DNA sequence: TGTGCCAGCAGTCCAGGGCCGGCGGGGAACTACGAGCAGTACTTC.